Sequencing of this T cell receptor (beta chain) was carried out in a study of shared clonotypes between healthy human individuals. Broader study findings: Among donors, clonotype sharing was expected to be affected by sequencing depth.

For this clone: What it recognizes is unknown. With a much larger clone just one base away, this may be a read error. The conserved phenylalanine or tryptophan is not found at the CDR3 terminus, so this likely reflects a read error.

The assay used deep level. Sequencing was performed on unsorted PBMC DNA using ten immunoSEQ deep assay plates. Sequencing was performed with immunoSEQ multiplex PCR; in TCRdb, only in-frame clones are kept and a portion is missing. This table has fewer than 600,000 clones, 70% to 80% appearing once. Study donors comprised healthy, HIV-negative adults devoid of recent acute infection or vaccination. Looked up from germline, CDR1 is LNHNV and CDR2 is YYDKDF (reference sequence). Unmatched junction bases numbered 9, after V lost 1 base and J lost 0 bases. This CDR3 is built from 18 residues. This chain uses TRBV15 with TRBJ2-7; the match to TRBD1 covers 10 bases. The clonotype comes from a woman aged 40 to 50 in good health. Some clones in this sample may be carry-over from other donors' samples. Sequenced input: PBMCs. As DNA, the CDR3 is TGTGCCACCAGCAGAGTAGTGGTGGGGGACAGGGGCTCCTACGAGCAGTACCTC. Protein: CATSRVVVGDRGSYEQYL.